This entry features one T cell receptor beta chain sequence. This clone was counted once. Its antigen remains unidentified. Per-base quality was not reported, and no clone a single base away is much larger than it. This sample is drawn from a study of OX40 agonist ivuxolimab in advanced cancers. Some background on the complete study: Ivuxolimab was a fully human IgG2 agonistic monoclonal antibody targeting the costimulatory receptor OX40 (CD134). Intravenous ivuxolimab was administered to patients every 2 weeks at six dose levels: 0.01, 0.1, 0.3, 1.5, 3 and 10 mg/kg. Of the approximately 54 patients in dose escalation, approximately 20 had hepatocellular carcinoma, some 15 had melanoma, 9 had renal cell carcinoma and 9 had head and neck cancer. The dose-escalation cohort was around 84% male with a mean age of roughly 62 years, ranging from roughly 20 to 80. Prior anti-PD-1, anti-PD-L1 or anti-CTLA-4 therapy was permitted, and 40% to 50% of dose-escalation patients had received checkpoint inhibitors. Partial responses occurred in three dose-escalation patients, of whom one had hepatocellular carcinoma and two had cutaneous melanoma. Peripheral TCRbeta sequencing was intended to test whether TCR sequence diversity was altered and clonal T-cell expansion was caused by ivuxolimab. The monotherapy dose-escalation portion (N of about 52 patients) of the phase I ivuxolimab trial is reported in the paper.

For sequencing of the TCRbeta CDR3 region, genomic DNA was extracted from the sorted cells. TCRbeta CDR3 regions were sequenced using the immunoSEQ Assay. Imported from immuneACCESS, the table was reduced by TCRdb to in-frame sequences with V and J called. These copies leave out some clones; in studies compared against another copy, an unresolved V gene accounts for under half, and the cause of the remainder is not known. Present in this sample are about 68,000 clones, around 93% of which were seen just once. About 0.31% of the sample belongs to the ten largest clones. Paper-wide results and their limitations: Partial responders in the 0.1-3.0 mg/kg groups had among the lowest normalized peripheral clonal expansion, especially among CD8+ T cells. At doses from 0.1 to 3.0 mg/kg, clonal expansion was seen in both CD4+ and CD8+ blood T cells between baseline and week 6. After ivuxolimab, expanded clones were on average more numerous among CD8+ T cells than among CD4+ T cells. Low levels of normalized T-cell clonal expansion were also seen in some patients who did not respond. The antigen specificity of the clonally expanded peripheral T cells was not determined.

Patients with autoimmune disease history or receiving systemic immunosuppression were excluded from the trial. In every dose cohort, peripheral blood was drawn for TCR sequencing at baseline, cycle 4 day 1, and cycle 7 day 1. The samples were taken from a phase I, first-in-human, multicenter, open-label dose-escalation trial of ivuxolimab. Adults with locally advanced or metastatic melanoma, renal cell, hepatocellular, or head and neck squamous cell carcinoma were enrolled in the trial. Before TCR sequencing, CD4+ T cells and CD8+ T cells were sorted from peripheral blood as separate populations. From the germline V gene, CDR1 is KGHSH and CDR2 is LQKENI. Measured from the cysteine to the phenylalanine, the CDR3 is 14 residues long. Only CDR3 DNA is held: 42 bases, read in frame from base 1. V loses 2 bases, J loses 3 bases, and the germline ends lie 7 bases apart.

The chain employs TRBV18 and TRBJ2-2; confidence is insufficient to name the D gene. The sample was CD4+ or CD8+ T cells sorted from blood, taken in a trial of the OX40 agonist ivuxolimab. The clonotype was recovered from an adult with an advanced solid tumor such as melanoma, head and neck, liver or kidney cancer. The DNA reads as follows: TGTGCCAGCTCACCATATTTAGACACCGGGGAGCTGTTTTTT. It translates as CASSPYLDTGELFF.